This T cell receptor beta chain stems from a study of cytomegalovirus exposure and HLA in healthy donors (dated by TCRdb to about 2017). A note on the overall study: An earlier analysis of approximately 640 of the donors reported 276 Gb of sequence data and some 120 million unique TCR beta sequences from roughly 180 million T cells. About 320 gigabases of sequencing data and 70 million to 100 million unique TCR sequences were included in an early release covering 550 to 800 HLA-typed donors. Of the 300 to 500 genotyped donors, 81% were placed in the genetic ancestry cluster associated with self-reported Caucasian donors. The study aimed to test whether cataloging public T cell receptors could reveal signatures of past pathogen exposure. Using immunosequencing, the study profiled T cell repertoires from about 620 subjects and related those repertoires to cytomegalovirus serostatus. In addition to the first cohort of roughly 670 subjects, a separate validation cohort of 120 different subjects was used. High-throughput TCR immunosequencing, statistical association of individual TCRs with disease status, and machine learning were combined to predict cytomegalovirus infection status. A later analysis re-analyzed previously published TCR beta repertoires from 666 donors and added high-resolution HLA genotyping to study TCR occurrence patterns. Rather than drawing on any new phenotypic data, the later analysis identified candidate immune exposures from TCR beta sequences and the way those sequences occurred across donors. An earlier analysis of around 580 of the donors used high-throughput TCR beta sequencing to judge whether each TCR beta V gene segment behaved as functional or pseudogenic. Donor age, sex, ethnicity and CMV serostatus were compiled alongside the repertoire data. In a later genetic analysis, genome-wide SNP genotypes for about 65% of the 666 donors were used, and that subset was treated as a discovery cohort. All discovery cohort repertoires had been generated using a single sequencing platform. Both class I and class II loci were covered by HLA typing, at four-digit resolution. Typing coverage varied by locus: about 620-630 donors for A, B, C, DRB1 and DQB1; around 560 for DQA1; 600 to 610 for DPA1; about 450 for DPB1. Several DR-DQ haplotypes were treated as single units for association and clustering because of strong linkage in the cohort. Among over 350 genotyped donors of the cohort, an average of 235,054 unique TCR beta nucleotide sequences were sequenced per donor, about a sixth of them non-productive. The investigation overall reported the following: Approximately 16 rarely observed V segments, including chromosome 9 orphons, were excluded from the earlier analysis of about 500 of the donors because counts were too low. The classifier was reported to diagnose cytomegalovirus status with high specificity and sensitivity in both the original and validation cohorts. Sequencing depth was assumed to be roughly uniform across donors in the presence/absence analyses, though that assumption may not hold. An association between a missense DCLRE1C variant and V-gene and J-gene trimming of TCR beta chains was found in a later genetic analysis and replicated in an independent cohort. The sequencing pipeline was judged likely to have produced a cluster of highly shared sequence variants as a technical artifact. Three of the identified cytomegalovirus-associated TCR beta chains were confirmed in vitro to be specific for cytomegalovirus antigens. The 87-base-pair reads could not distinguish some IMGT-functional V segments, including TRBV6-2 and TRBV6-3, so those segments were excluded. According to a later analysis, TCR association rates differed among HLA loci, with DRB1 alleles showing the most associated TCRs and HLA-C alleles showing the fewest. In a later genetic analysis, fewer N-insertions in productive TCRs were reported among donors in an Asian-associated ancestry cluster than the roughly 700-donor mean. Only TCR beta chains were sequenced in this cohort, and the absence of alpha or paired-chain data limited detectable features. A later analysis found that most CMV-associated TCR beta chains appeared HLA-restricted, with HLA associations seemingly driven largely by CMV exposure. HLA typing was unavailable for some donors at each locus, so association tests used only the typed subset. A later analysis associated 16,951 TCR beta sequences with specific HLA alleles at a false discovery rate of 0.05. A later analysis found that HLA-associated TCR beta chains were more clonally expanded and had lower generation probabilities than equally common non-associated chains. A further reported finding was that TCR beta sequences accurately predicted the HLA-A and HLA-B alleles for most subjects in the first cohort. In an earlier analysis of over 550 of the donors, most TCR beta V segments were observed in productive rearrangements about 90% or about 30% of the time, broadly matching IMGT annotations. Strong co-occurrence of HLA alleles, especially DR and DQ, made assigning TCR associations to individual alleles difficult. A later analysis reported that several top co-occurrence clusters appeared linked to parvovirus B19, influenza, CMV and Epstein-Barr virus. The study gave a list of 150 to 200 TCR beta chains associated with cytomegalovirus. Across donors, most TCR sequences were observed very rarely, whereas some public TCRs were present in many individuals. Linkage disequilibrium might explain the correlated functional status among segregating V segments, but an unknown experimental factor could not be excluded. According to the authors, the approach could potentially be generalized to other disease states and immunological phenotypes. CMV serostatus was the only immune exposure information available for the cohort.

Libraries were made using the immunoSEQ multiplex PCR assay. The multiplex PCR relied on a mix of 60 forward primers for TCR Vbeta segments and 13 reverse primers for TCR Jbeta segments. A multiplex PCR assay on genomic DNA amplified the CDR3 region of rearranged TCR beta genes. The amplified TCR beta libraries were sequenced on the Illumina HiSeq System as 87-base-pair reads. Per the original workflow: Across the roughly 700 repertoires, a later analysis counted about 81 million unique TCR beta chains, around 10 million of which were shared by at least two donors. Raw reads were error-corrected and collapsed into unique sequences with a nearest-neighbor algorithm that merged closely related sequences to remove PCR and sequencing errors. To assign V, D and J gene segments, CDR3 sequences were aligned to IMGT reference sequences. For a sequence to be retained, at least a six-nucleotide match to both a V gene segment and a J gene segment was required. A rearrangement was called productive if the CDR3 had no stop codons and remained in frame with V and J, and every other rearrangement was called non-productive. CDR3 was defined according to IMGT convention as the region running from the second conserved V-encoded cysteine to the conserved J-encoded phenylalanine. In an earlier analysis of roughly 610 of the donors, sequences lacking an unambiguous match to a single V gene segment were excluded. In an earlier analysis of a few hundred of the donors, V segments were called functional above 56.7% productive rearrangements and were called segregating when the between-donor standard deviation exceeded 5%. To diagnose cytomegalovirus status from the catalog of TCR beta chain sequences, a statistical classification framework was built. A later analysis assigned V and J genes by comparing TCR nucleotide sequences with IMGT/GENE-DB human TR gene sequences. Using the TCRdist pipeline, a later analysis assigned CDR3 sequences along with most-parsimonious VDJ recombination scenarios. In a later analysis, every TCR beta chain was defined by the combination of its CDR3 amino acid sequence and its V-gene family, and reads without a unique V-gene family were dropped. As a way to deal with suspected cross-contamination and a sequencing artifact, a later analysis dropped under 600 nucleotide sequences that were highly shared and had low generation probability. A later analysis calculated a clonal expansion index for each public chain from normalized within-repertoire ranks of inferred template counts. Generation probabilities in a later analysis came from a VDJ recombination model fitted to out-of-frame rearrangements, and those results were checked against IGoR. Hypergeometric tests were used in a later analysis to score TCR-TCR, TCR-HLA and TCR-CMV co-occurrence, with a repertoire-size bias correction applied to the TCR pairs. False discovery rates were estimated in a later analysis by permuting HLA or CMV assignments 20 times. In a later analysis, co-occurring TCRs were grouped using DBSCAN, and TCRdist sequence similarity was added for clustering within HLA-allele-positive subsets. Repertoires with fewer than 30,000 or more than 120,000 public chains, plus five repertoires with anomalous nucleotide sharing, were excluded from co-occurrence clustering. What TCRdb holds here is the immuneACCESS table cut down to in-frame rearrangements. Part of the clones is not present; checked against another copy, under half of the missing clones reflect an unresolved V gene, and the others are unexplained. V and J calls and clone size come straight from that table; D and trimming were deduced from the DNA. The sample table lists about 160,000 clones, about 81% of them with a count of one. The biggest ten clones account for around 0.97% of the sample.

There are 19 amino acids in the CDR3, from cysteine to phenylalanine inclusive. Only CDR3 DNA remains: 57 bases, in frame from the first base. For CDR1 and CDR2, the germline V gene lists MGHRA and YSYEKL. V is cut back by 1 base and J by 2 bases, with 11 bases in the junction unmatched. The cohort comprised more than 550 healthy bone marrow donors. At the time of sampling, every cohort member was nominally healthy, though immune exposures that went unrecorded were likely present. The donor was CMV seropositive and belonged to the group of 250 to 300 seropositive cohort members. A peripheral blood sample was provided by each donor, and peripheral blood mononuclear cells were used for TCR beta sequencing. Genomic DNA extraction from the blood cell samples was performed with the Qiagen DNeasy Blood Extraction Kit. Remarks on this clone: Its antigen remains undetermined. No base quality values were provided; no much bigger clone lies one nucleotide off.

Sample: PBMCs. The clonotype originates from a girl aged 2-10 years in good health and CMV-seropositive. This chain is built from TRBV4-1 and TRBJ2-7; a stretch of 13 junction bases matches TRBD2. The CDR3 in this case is CASSQGELAGGPSTYEQYF. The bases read TGCGCCAGCAGCCAAGGAGAACTAGCGGGAGGGCCATCGACCTACGAGCAGTACTTC.